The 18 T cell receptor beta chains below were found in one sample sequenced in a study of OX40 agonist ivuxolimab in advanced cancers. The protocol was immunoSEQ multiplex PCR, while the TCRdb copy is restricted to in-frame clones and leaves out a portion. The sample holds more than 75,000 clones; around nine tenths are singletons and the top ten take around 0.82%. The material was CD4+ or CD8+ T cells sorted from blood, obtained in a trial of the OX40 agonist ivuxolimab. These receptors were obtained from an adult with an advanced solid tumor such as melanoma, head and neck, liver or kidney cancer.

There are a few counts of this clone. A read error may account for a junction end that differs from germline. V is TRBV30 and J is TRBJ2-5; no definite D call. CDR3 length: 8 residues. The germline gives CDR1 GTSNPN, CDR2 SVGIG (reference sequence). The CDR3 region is CAWGAQHF. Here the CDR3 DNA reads TGTGCCTGGGGAGCTCAGCACTTC.

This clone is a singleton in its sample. The CDR3 region is CASSTGNQPQHF. Written as DNA, the CDR3 is TGTGCCAGCTCGACAGGGAATCAGCCCCAGCATTTT. This rearrangement joins TRBV2 to TRBJ1-5; TRBD1 matches at 7 bases. This CDR3 has 12 amino acids. CDR1 is SNHLY and CDR2 is FYNNEI in the germline V gene. J lost 4 bases, V lost 8 bases, and 2 bases had no gene match.

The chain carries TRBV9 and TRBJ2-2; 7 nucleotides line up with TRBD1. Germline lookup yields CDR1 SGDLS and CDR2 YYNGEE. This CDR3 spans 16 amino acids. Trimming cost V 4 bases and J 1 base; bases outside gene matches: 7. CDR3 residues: CASSRQGLRNTGELFF. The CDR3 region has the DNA TGTGCCAGCAGCCGACAGGGTCTGAGGAACACCGGGGAGCTGTTTTTT.

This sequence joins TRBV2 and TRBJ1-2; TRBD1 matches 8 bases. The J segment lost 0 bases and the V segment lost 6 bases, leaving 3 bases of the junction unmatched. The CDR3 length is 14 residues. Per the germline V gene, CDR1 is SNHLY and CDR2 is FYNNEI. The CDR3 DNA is TGTGCCAGCAGCCTGACAGGGGCTAACTATGGCTACACCTTC. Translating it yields CASSLTGANYGYTF.

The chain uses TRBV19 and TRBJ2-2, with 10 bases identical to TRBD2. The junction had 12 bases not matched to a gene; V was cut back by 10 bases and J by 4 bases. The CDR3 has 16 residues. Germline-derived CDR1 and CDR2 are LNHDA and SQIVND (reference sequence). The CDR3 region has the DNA TGTGCCACCGGTACTAGCGGGGCGTACGGCACCGGGGAGCTGTTTTTT. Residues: CATGTSGAYGTGELFF.

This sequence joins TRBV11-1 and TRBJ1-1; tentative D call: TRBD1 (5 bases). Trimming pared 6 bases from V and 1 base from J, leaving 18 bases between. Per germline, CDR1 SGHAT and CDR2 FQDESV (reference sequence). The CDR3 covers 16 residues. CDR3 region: CASSYQGASRNTEAFF. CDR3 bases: TGTGCCAGCAGTTATCAGGGCGCGAGCAGGAACACTGAAGCTTTCTTT.

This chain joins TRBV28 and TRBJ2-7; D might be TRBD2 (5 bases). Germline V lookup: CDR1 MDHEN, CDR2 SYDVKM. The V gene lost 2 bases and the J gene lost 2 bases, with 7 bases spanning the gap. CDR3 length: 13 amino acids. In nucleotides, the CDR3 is TGTGCCAGCAGTTTAGGGAGCCCCTACGAGCAGTACTTC. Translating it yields CASSLGSPYEQYF.

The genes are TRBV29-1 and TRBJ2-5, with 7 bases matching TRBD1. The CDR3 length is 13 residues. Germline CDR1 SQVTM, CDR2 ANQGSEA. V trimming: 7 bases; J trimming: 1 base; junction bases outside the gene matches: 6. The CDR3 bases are TGCAGCGCCCAGGGACAGCCCCAAGAGACCCAGTACTTC. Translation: CSAQGQPQETQYF. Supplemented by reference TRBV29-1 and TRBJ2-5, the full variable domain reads SAVISQKPSRDICQRGTSLTIQCQVDSQVTMMFWYRQQPGQSLTLIATANQGSEATYESGFVIDKFPISRPNLTFSTLTVSNMSPEDSSIYLCSAQGQPQETQYFGPGTRLLVL.

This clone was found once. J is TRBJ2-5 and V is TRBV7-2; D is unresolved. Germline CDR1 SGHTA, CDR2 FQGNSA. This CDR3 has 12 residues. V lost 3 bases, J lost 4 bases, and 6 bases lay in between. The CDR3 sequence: CASSFGRETQYF. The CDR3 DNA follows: TGTGCCAGCAGCTTCGGCAGAGAGACCCAGTACTTC.

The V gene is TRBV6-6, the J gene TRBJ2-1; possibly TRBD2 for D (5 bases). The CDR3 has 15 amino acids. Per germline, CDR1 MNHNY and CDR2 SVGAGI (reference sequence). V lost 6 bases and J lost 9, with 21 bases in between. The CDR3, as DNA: TGTGCCAGCAGATCAGCGGCAGCGTGGTGGGGTGAGCAGTTCTTC. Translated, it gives CASRSAAAWWGEQFF.

DNA for the CDR3: TGTGCCAGCAGTTCACCCGGGGAAAGCGCCTATGGCTACACCTTC. This encodes CASSSPGESAYGYTF. V is TRBV6-5 and J is TRBJ1-2; D gene uncertain. The germline V and J ends were trimmed by 4 bases and 4 bases, with 16 bases remaining between them. Per the germline V gene, CDR1 is MNHEY and CDR2 is SVGAGI. The CDR3 totals 15 residues.

Here the CDR3 reads CSAGGVRSGAGETQYF. For the CDR3, the DNA is TGCAGCGCGGGAGGCGTAAGAAGCGGAGCAGGAGAGACCCAGTACTTC. This rearrangement joins TRBV29-1 to TRBJ2-5; TRBD2 agrees at 7 bases. The V and J ends lost 7 bases and 4 bases, in that order; junction bases with no gene match: 18. The CDR3 is 16 residues long. Germline CDR1 reads SQVTM; CDR2 reads ANQGSEA.

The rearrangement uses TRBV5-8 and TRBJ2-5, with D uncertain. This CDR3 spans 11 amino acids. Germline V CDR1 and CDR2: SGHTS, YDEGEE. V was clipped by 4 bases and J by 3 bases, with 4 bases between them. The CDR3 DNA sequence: TGTGCCAGCAGCAACGAAGAGACCCAGTACTTC. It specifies CASSNEETQYF.

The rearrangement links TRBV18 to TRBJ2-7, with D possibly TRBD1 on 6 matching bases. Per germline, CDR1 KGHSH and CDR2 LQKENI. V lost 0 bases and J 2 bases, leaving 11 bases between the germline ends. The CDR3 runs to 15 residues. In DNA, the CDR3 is TGTGCCAGCTCACCACCGGCAAGGGGGACCTACGAGCAGTACTTC. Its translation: CASSPPARGTYEQYF.

Written as DNA, the CDR3 is TGTGCCAGCAGCTTTGGACAGGGATCGGGCCAACTCAATGAGCAGTTCTTC. It specifies CASSFGQGSGQLNEQFF. The chain employs TRBV11-3 and TRBJ2-1; TRBD1 agrees at 8 bases. Germline V gives CDR1 SGHNT, CDR2 YENEEA. The CDR3 length is 17 residues. V was pared by 3 bases and J by 6 bases, with 13 bases of the junction left unmatched.

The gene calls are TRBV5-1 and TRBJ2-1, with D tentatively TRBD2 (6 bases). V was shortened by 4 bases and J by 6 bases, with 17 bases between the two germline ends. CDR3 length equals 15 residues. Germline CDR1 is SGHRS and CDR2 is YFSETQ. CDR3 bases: TGCGCCAGCAGCGCGGGACCCCCGACGAGCAATGAGCAGTTCTTC. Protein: CASSAGPPTSNEQFF.

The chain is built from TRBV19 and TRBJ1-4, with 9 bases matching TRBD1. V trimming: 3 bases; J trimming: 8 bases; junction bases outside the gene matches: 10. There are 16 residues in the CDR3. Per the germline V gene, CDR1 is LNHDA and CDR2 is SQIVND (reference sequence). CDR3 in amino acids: CASSIPTGGDREKLFF. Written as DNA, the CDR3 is TGTGCCAGTAGTATCCCTACAGGGGGCGATCGAGAAAAACTGTTTTTT.

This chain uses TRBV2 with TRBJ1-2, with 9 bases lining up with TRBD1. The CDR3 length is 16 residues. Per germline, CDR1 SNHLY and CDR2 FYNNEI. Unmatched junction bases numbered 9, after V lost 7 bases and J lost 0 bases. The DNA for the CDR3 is TGTGCCAGCATCCCGGGACAGGGCCCGACTAACTATGGCTACACCTTC. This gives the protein CASIPGQGPTNYGYTF.